This T cell receptor beta chain is from a study of T cells in Graves' hyperthyroidism and ophthalmopathy. Study-wide points: Most expanded thyroid clonotypes above 0.001 also appeared in blood. Ophthalmopathy, which appeared later, was predicted by the model a median 6.5 months before onset. Ophthalmopathy and stable hyperthyroidism were told apart by a 13 V-J model.

Template material for amplifying TCR beta CDR3 regions consisted of RNA transcripts. A first-round RT-PCR of the TCR CDR3 used the HTBI primer set. TCRdb passed the multiplex PCR reads through MiXCR, listing each CDR3 protein once. The sample lists approximately 640,000 distinct CDR3 sequences; 40% to 55% were seen once. This clonotype was picked up many times. Its antigen is not identified. Any patient presenting with uncontrolled infection, other autoimmune disease, pregnancy or lactation was left out. V lost 3 bases to trimming and J lost 5 bases, with 13 bases between them. This CDR3 region has 13 residues. Germline loops: CDR1 SQVTM, CDR2 ANQGSEA.

This rearrangement joins TRBV29-1 to TRBJ1-1; TRBD1 is a possible D gene (6 bases). The specimen was peripheral blood or thyroid tissue (not recorded which). The sequence was collected from an adult man with Graves' disease, either hyperthyroidism or ophthalmopathy (not recorded which). CDR3 in amino acids: CSVEWGAGTEAFF. CDR3 DNA: TGCAGCGTTGAGTGGGGGGCGGGAACTGAAGCTTTCTTT. The full variable domain, rest sourced from reference TRBV29-1 and TRBJ1-1, is SAVISQKPSRDICQRGTSLTIQCQVDSQVTMMFWYRQQPGQSLTLIATANQGSEATYESGFVIDKFPISRPNLTFSTLTVSNMSPEDSSIYLCSVEWGAGTEAFFGQGTRLTVV.